The rows below give T cell receptor beta chains drawn from one sample of a study of cytomegalovirus exposure and HLA in healthy donors. Data came from immunoSEQ multiplex PCR; TCRdb stores just in-frame clones and leaves some out. The data contain about 120,000 clones, around 65% of them singletons. Specimen: PBMCs. The receptors originated from a man between 18 and 29 years old in good health and CMV-seronegative. Each CDR3 is given with its conserved first and last residue. D genes are given only for firm matches. A row's size may be missing; if present it is once, few, many or a size class.

abundance: -; j_gene: TRBJ2-3; d_gene: -; v_gene: TRBV9; CDR3nt: TGTGCCAGCAGCCCCCCCCTCACAGATACGCAGTATTTT; CDR3aa: CASSPPLTDTQYF
abundance: -; j_gene: TRBJ1-2; d_gene: -; v_gene: TRBV7-9; CDR3nt: TGTGCCAGCAGTCTGATCCCCCGACCTAGCCGGGGCTATGGCTACACCTTC; CDR3aa: CASSLIPRPSRGYGYTF
abundance: -; j_gene: TRBJ1-1; d_gene: TRBD1; v_gene: TRBV11-2; CDR3nt: TGTGCCAGCAGCTTAGACCGACAGGGACTCGACACTGAAGCTTTCTTT; CDR3aa: CASSLDRQGLDTEAFF
abundance: -; j_gene: TRBJ2-1; d_gene: -; v_gene: TRBV19; CDR3nt: TGTGCCAGTAGTAGCGATGAGCAGTTCTTC; CDR3aa: CASSSDEQFF
abundance: -; j_gene: TRBJ1-3; d_gene: -; v_gene: TRBV5-1; CDR3nt: TGCGCCAGCTCCGAGTCGGGCTCTGGAAACACCATATATTTT; CDR3aa: CASSESGSGNTIYF
abundance: -; j_gene: TRBJ2-7; d_gene: -; v_gene: TRBV18; CDR3nt: TGTGCCAGCTCACCATCGAAGCAAACCTACGAGCAGTACTTC; CDR3aa: CASSPSKQTYEQYF
abundance: -; j_gene: TRBJ1-5; d_gene: -; v_gene: TRBV27; CDR3nt: TGTGCCAGCAGTTCCCGCGGGCTTAGCAATCAGCCCCAGCATTTT; CDR3aa: CASSSRGLSNQPQHF
abundance: -; j_gene: TRBJ1-2; d_gene: -; v_gene: TRBV19; CDR3nt: TGTGCCAGTAGTGGACCCCCGGGCCGGGGAGGCTACACCTTC; CDR3aa: CASSGPPGRGGYTF
abundance: -; j_gene: TRBJ2-5; d_gene: -; v_gene: TRBV6-1; CDR3nt: TGTGCCGGTTCCTGGACCGGACAGCACCAAGAGACCCAGTACTTC; CDR3aa: CAGSWTGQHQETQYF
abundance: once; j_gene: TRBJ2-7; d_gene: TRBD1; v_gene: TRBV5-1; CDR3nt: TGCGCCAGCAGCTGGGACAGTTCCTACGAGCAGTACTTC; CDR3aa: CASSWDSSYEQYF
abundance: few; j_gene: TRBJ2-2; d_gene: TRBD2; v_gene: TRBV25-1; CDR3nt: TGTGCCAGTGGATTAGCGGGCACCGGGGAGCTGTTTTTT; CDR3aa: CASGLAGTGELFF
abundance: -; j_gene: TRBJ1-1; d_gene: -; v_gene: TRBV7-2; CDR3nt: TGTGCCAGCAGCTTTCTCCAGGGGCACACTGAAGCTTTCTTT; CDR3aa: CASSFLQGHTEAFF
abundance: once; j_gene: TRBJ2-1; d_gene: -; v_gene: TRBV28; CDR3nt: TGTGCCAGCGGAGACCCATGGAATGAGCAGTTCTTC; CDR3aa: CASGDPWNEQFF
abundance: -; j_gene: TRBJ1-2; d_gene: -; v_gene: TRBV4-3; CDR3nt: TGCGCCAGCAGCCAGGACATTTCCTATGGCTACACCTTC; CDR3aa: CASSQDISYGYTF
abundance: -; j_gene: TRBJ1-3; d_gene: -; v_gene: TRBV29-1; CDR3nt: TGCAGCGGACAGGAGAGCTCTGGAAACACCATATATTTT; CDR3aa: CSGQESSGNTIYF
abundance: -; j_gene: TRBJ1-4; d_gene: -; v_gene: TRBV9; CDR3nt: TGTGCCAGCAGCGTAGGAGCCGGGGCAACTAATGAAAAACTGTTTTTT; CDR3aa: CASSVGAGATNEKLFF
abundance: -; j_gene: TRBJ2-1; d_gene: TRBD2; v_gene: TRBV27; CDR3nt: TGTGCCAGCACGGGACTAGGGGAGAATGAGCAGTTCTTC; CDR3aa: CASTGLGENEQFF
abundance: -; j_gene: TRBJ2-2; d_gene: -; v_gene: TRBV19; CDR3nt: TGTGCCAGTAGCTTAAGGAGCGTTGGAGGGGCCAGAGGGGAGCTGTTTTTT; CDR3aa: CASSLRSVGGARGELFF
abundance: -; j_gene: TRBJ1-4; d_gene: -; v_gene: TRBV28; CDR3nt: TGTGCCAGCAGTTCCCCAGGTAGTAATGAAAAACTGTTTTTT; CDR3aa: CASSSPGSNEKLFF
abundance: -; j_gene: TRBJ2-5; d_gene: -; v_gene: TRBV30; CDR3nt: TGTGCCTGGATGCGGGGCAGGGAGACCCAGTACTTC; CDR3aa: CAWMRGRETQYF
abundance: -; j_gene: TRBJ1-5; d_gene: TRBD1; v_gene: TRBV28; CDR3nt: TGTGCCAGCAGGTCCCAGGGGGAATTGCCCCAGCATTTT; CDR3aa: CASRSQGELPQHF
abundance: few; j_gene: TRBJ1-2; d_gene: -; v_gene: TRBV6-1; CDR3nt: TGTGCCAGCAGGCTCGCGGGCTCCTATGGCTACACCTTC; CDR3aa: CASRLAGSYGYTF
abundance: -; j_gene: TRBJ1-6; d_gene: TRBD1; v_gene: TRBV5-1; CDR3nt: TGCGCCAGCAGCGACCTGCGACAGGGGGCCAACTCACCCCTCCACTTT; CDR3aa: CASSDLRQGANSPLHF
abundance: -; j_gene: TRBJ1-3; d_gene: TRBD1; v_gene: TRBV6-1; CDR3nt: TGTGCCAGCAGTCGACAGGGGACTGGAAACACCATATATTTT; CDR3aa: CASSRQGTGNTIYF
abundance: -; j_gene: TRBJ2-3; d_gene: -; v_gene: TRBV9; CDR3nt: TGTGCCAGCAGCGTAGATGTCAGCGTGGGCACAGATACGCAGTATTTT; CDR3aa: CASSVDVSVGTDTQYF
abundance: -; j_gene: TRBJ1-3; d_gene: TRBD1; v_gene: TRBV6-1; CDR3nt: TGTGCCAGCAGTGACCGGGACAGGGGGCTAGAGGGAAACACCATATATTTT; CDR3aa: CASSDRDRGLEGNTIYF
abundance: once; j_gene: TRBJ2-7; d_gene: -; v_gene: TRBV6-6; CDR3nt: TGTGCCAGCAGCTCCGGGGGACGGCCGGGCTACGAGCAGTACTTC; CDR3aa: CASSSGGRPGYEQYF
abundance: few; j_gene: TRBJ1-1; d_gene: TRBD1; v_gene: TRBV6-4; CDR3nt: TGTGCCAGCAGTCCGGACAGGGGAGGTACTGAAGCTTTCTTT; CDR3aa: CASSPDRGGTEAFF
abundance: -; j_gene: TRBJ2-6; d_gene: -; v_gene: TRBV9; CDR3nt: TGTGCCAGCGCGGCTGGGGCCAACGTCCTGACTTTC; CDR3aa: CASAAGANVLTF
abundance: few; j_gene: TRBJ1-1; d_gene: -; v_gene: TRBV19; CDR3nt: TGTGCCAGTAGGCGGAACACTGAAGCTTTCTTT; CDR3aa: CASRRNTEAFF
abundance: -; j_gene: TRBJ2-7; d_gene: -; v_gene: TRBV30; CDR3nt: TGTGCCTGGATCAAGACTGACTCCTACGAGCAGTACTTC; CDR3aa: CAWIKTDSYEQYF
abundance: -; j_gene: TRBJ1-3; d_gene: -; v_gene: TRBV30; CDR3nt: TGTGCCTGGAGTATCTTAAACACCATATATTTT; CDR3aa: CAWSILNTIYF
abundance: -; j_gene: TRBJ1-6; d_gene: TRBD1; v_gene: TRBV5-4; CDR3nt: TGTGCCAGCAGCCAACAGGGGTATAATTCACCCCTCCACTTT; CDR3aa: CASSQQGYNSPLHF
abundance: -; j_gene: TRBJ1-4; d_gene: -; v_gene: TRBV19; CDR3nt: TGTGCCGCGGGGGGGGGCGCTAATGAAAAACTGTTTTTT; CDR3aa: CAAGGGANEKLFF
abundance: -; j_gene: TRBJ2-6; d_gene: -; v_gene: TRBV29-1; CDR3nt: TGCAGCGTTGTTCTGGCCAGGGGTGGGCCTGGGGCCAACGTCCTGACTTTC; CDR3aa: CSVVLARGGPGANVLTF
abundance: -; j_gene: TRBJ1-2; d_gene: -; v_gene: TRBV4-3; CDR3nt: TGCGCCAGCAGCGATGCCGGGGGGACACCCAACTATGGCTACACCTTC; CDR3aa: CASSDAGGTPNYGYTF
abundance: few; j_gene: TRBJ2-1; d_gene: TRBD2; v_gene: TRBV29-1; CDR3nt: TGCAGCGTTGAGCGGGGGGTCGCCTCTAACAATGAGCAGTTCTTC; CDR3aa: CSVERGVASNNEQFF
abundance: -; j_gene: TRBJ2-7; d_gene: -; v_gene: TRBV4-1; CDR3nt: TGCGCCAGCAGCCCCGGTTCAGTGACAGTAAGCGACGAGCAGTACTTC; CDR3aa: CASSPGSVTVSDEQYF
abundance: -; j_gene: TRBJ1-3; d_gene: TRBD1; v_gene: TRBV30; CDR3nt: TGTGCCTTCGACAGGGCACTCTCTGGAAACACCATATATTTT; CDR3aa: CAFDRALSGNTIYF
abundance: few; j_gene: TRBJ2-3; d_gene: -; v_gene: TRBV20-1; CDR3nt: TGCAGTTCCTACACAGATACGCAGTATTTT; CDR3aa: CSSYTDTQYF
abundance: -; j_gene: TRBJ1-5; d_gene: TRBD1; v_gene: TRBV30; CDR3nt: TGTGCCTGGAGCAGGGGGCAACAGCCCCAGCATTTT; CDR3aa: CAWSRGQQPQHF
abundance: -; j_gene: TRBJ2-7; d_gene: TRBD2; v_gene: TRBV7-9; CDR3nt: TGTGCCAGCAGCGGACCCGGGACTAGCGGGGGACTTCATTTCTACGAGCAGTACTTC; CDR3aa: CASSGPGTSGGLHFYEQYF
abundance: -; j_gene: TRBJ1-1; d_gene: -; v_gene: TRBV14; CDR3nt: TGTGCCAGCAGCCTCACAGGGCTCACTGAAGCTTTCTTT; CDR3aa: CASSLTGLTEAFF
abundance: -; j_gene: TRBJ2-2; d_gene: -; v_gene: TRBV7-9; CDR3nt: TGTGCCAGCAGCTTGGATCATCGGGGGAACACCGGGGAGCTGTTTTTT; CDR3aa: CASSLDHRGNTGELFF
abundance: -; j_gene: TRBJ2-7; d_gene: -; v_gene: TRBV29-1; CDR3nt: TGCAGCGCTCGGACTGGCGCCTACGAGCAGTACTTC; CDR3aa: CSARTGAYEQYF
abundance: -; j_gene: TRBJ2-7; d_gene: TRBD1; v_gene: TRBV7-6; CDR3nt: TGTGCCAGCAGCTTAGTCGAGACAGGGGGGAGCTACGAGCAGTACTTC; CDR3aa: CASSLVETGGSYEQYF
abundance: few; j_gene: TRBJ2-7; d_gene: -; v_gene: TRBV14; CDR3nt: TGTGCCAGCAGCCCAGGGCCCCCCTACGAGCAGTACTTC; CDR3aa: CASSPGPPYEQYF
abundance: few; j_gene: TRBJ1-1; d_gene: -; v_gene: TRBV27; CDR3nt: TGTGCCAGCAGCTTCCGTAGCCCCCCCCCACCTGAAGCTTTCTTT; CDR3aa: CASSFRSPPPPEAFF
abundance: -; j_gene: TRBJ2-1; d_gene: TRBD2; v_gene: TRBV30; CDR3nt: TGTGCCTGGGACTTAGCGGGGGTGTACAATGAGCAGTTCTTC; CDR3aa: CAWDLAGVYNEQFF